This TCR beta chain comes out of a study of breast tumors, draining lymph nodes, adjacent tissues. Whole-study results and caveats: Data fit most tumor T cells coming from lymph node, expanding in tumor. The lymph node origin of tumor T cells was framed as consistent with a hypothesis, not demonstrated. Luminal-like breast cancer showed significantly greater tumor-nontumor repertoire similarity than basal-like breast cancer did.

CDR1 and CDR2 from the germline V gene are SGHTS and YDEGEE. The CDR3 consists of 15 residues. The ends were cut back, 0 bases at V and 0 bases at J, with 7 bases in the middle. In its sample, this clonotype was seen a few times. Its antigen is still unknown. TCRdb re-derived calls from the multiplex PCR reads in MiXCR, one entry per CDR3 protein. The sample contains some 120,000 distinct CDR3 sequences, 15% to 20% of which appear only once. Samples came from axillary lymph nodes draining the breast cancer. The V and J genes are TRBV5-8 and TRBJ1-3, with unresolved D. The receptor's source is a female donor with breast cancer. Some clones in this sample may be carry-over from other donors' samples. Sequencing was performed on axillary lymph node tissue. DNA for the CDR3: TGTGCCAGCAGCTTGGGCACGAGCTCTGGAAACACCATATATTTT. Its protein is CASSLGTSSGNTIYF.